Listed below are T cell receptor beta chains from one sample, sequenced in a study of CD4 T cells in relation to SARS-CoV-2 and coronaviruses. Sequenced by immunoSEQ multiplex PCR; TCRdb stores in-frame clones only, minus some. This table holds more than 30,000 clones, roughly 85% found once. The sample consisted of memory CD4+ T cells from PBMCs. The receptors shown here come from an adult with COVID-19. Each CDR3 is given with its conserved first and last residue. D genes are given only for firm matches. The size of a clone is reported for some rows only, either as once, few or many, or as a class for expanded clones.

V: TRBV3-1/TRBV3-2
D: NA
J: TRBJ2-1
size: NA
DNA: TGTGCCAGCAGCCAACAAACTAGCACGAATGAGCAGTTCTTC
CDR3: CASSQQTSTNEQFF

V: TRBV10-3
D: NA
J: TRBJ2-2
size: NA
DNA: TGTGCCATCAGGGGATCCGGGGAGCTGTTTTTT
CDR3: CAIRGSGELFF

V: TRBV12-3/TRBV12-4
D: NA
J: TRBJ2-1
size: few
DNA: TGTGCCAGCAGTTTTTCAAACAATGAGCAGTTCTTC
CDR3: CASSFSNNEQFF

V: TRBV15
D: NA
J: TRBJ1-6
size: NA
DNA: TGTGCCACCAGCGGCACCCAGGCAGGGTACCATTCACCCCTCCACTTT
CDR3: CATSGTQAGYHSPLHF

V: TRBV6-6
D: TRBD2
J: TRBJ2-3
size: few
DNA: TGTGCCAGCAGGCGGGAGCGGGAGGCCAGGGATACGCAGTATTTT
CDR3: CASRREREARDTQYF

V: TRBV11-3
D: TRBD2
J: TRBJ2-1
size: NA
DNA: TGTGCCAGCAGCCGGACGGGTCTCGGGGGGGACAATGAGCAGTTCTTC
CDR3: CASSRTGLGGDNEQFF

V: TRBV9
D: NA
J: TRBJ2-5
size: NA
DNA: TGTGCCAGCAGCGTAGTACCAGCCGAGACCCAGTACTTC
CDR3: CASSVVPAETQYF

V: TRBV7-3
D: NA
J: TRBJ2-3
size: NA
DNA: TGTGCCAGCAGCTTAACCTATAGGGACGAATCGGATACGCAGTATTTT
CDR3: CASSLTYRDESDTQYF

V: TRBV19
D: NA
J: TRBJ2-1
size: NA
DNA: TGTGCCAGTAGTATCGTTCAGTGGGGCCCAGAGCAGTTCTTC
CDR3: CASSIVQWGPEQFF

V: TRBV6-5
D: TRBD1
J: TRBJ1-4
size: NA
DNA: TGTGCCACCACGGACAGGGGAAGTGCTAATGAAAAACTGTTTTTT
CDR3: CATTDRGSANEKLFF

V: TRBV11-2
D: NA
J: TRBJ2-1
size: NA
DNA: TGTGCCAGCAGCTCTTGGGGTGAGCAGTTCTTC
CDR3: CASSSWGEQFF

V: TRBV27
D: NA
J: TRBJ1-5
size: NA
DNA: TGTGCCAGCAGTTTAGGGAAGGGCGGACAGCCCCAGCATTTT
CDR3: CASSLGKGGQPQHF

V: TRBV24-1
D: NA
J: TRBJ2-1
size: NA
DNA: TGTGCCACCGGGCTTAGCAATGAGCAGTTCTTC
CDR3: CATGLSNEQFF

V: TRBV7-3
D: TRBD2
J: TRBJ2-2
size: NA
DNA: TGTGCCAGCAGCCCGGTGGGGAGAGCGGGGATGGGAACCGGGGAGCTGTTTTTT
CDR3: CASSPVGRAGMGTGELFF

V: TRBV13
D: NA
J: TRBJ2-3
size: NA
DNA: TGTGCCAGCAGCGTTCCGGTTAAGCGTGATACGCAGTATTTT
CDR3: CASSVPVKRDTQYF

V: TRBV18
D: NA
J: TRBJ2-1
size: NA
DNA: TGTGCCAGCTCCCCAGACTACAATGAGCAGTTCTTC
CDR3: CASSPDYNEQFF

V: TRBV18
D: TRBD1
J: TRBJ2-1
size: NA
DNA: TGTGCCAGCTCACGACTCACGGGACAGGGTGGGAAGGAGCAGTTCTTC
CDR3: CASSRLTGQGGKEQFF

V: TRBV18
D: NA
J: TRBJ1-2
size: NA
DNA: TGTGCCAGCTCACCGGAAGTAATAGCGGGGGTCAACTATGGCTACACCTTC
CDR3: CASSPEVIAGVNYGYTF

V: TRBV6-1
D: NA
J: TRBJ2-4
size: once
DNA: TGTGCCAGCAGTGAAGCGGCGGCCTTGAGCATTCAGTACTTC
CDR3: CASSEAAALSIQYF

V: TRBV28
D: TRBD1
J: TRBJ2-1
size: once
DNA: TGTGCCAGCAGTAACAGGGGGTGGAATGAGCAGTTCTTC
CDR3: CASSNRGWNEQFF

V: TRBV7-9
D: TRBD1
J: TRBJ2-1
size: NA
DNA: TGTGCCAGCAGCGTTCGCCCGGGACAGGGGGCCTTCAATGAGCAGTTCTTC
CDR3: CASSVRPGQGAFNEQFF

V: TRBV7-9
D: NA
J: TRBJ2-7
size: NA
DNA: TGTGCCAGCAGCTCTACTCGAGGAGGGTTAAGCTCCTACGAGCAGTACTTC
CDR3: CASSSTRGGLSSYEQYF

V: TRBV15
D: NA
J: TRBJ1-4
size: NA
DNA: TGTGCCACCAGCAGAGATGTGTCAGGGGCTAATGAAAAACTGTTTTTT
CDR3: CATSRDVSGANEKLFF